The source of this T cell receptor (beta chain) is a study of preoperative IRX-2 immunotherapy in early breast cancer. Treatment defined: preoperative locoregional IRX-2 cytokine immunotherapy. Samples came from a phase Ib trial of preoperative locoregional IRX-2 cytokine immunotherapy. Sequenced by immunoSEQ multiplex PCR; TCRdb stores in-frame clones only, minus some. The sample records roughly 45,000 clones, just under 95% being singletons. Deletions cut 4 bases from V and 6 bases from J, with 10 bases between. The CDR3 spans 13 residues. Germline CDR1 and CDR2: KGHSH and LQKENI. V gene TRBV18 combines with J gene TRBJ2-1; D call uncertain. The sample was tumor tissue, taken after IRX-2 immunotherapy. The receptor comes from a human donor with breast cancer. CDR3 residues: CASSHSELNEQFF. The DNA of the CDR3 is TGTGCCAGCTCACATTCGGAGCTCAATGAGCAGTTCTTC.